These 15 T cell receptor beta chains originate from one sample sequenced in a study of response to subunit inactivated influenza vaccine. TCRdb called the RT-PCR reads again in MiXCR, with one record for every CDR3 protein. The sample holds 180,000 or so distinct CDR3 sequences, approximately 12% seen once. Separately, the same data were catalogued under a study of T cells expressing NK-cell markers. Per that paper: TCR beta libraries carry UMIs added by 5'RACE template switching.

Sequencing used CD8+ T cells sorted from PBMCs, obtained about 12 days after vaccination. The receptors derive from a man aged 50-59 years who received an inactivated influenza vaccine.

The V and J genes are TRBV28 and TRBJ2-1; 9 nucleotides agree with TRBD2. CDR1 and CDR2 from the germline V gene are MDHEN and SYDVKM. V shed 3 bases and J 7 bases; nucleotides not matched to a gene: 7. The CDR3 length is 15 residues. The CDR3 protein is CASSFWRGGQNEQFF. The CDR3 DNA is TGTGCCAGCAGTTTCTGGCGGGGGGGCCAGAATGAGCAGTTCTTC.

This clonotype was detected many times. The rearrangement joins TRBV20-1 to TRBJ2-1, with 8 positions matching TRBD2. Germline V gene lookup returns CDR1 DFQATT and CDR2 SNEGSKA (reference sequence). J lost 8 bases, V lost 0 bases, and 12 bases had no gene match. There are 16 residues in the CDR3. CDR3 sequence (DNA): TGCAGTGCTAGAGAATTGGCACTAGCGGAGAAACATGAGCAGTTCTTC. Encoded protein: CSARELALAEKHEQFF.

This clonotype was counted only a few times. The V gene is TRBV29-1, the J gene TRBJ2-7; D unresolved. This CDR3 is 11 amino acids long. The V gene lost 4 bases and the J gene lost 4 bases, with 8 bases spanning the gap. CDR1 is SQVTM, CDR2 ANQGSEA, per germline. The CDR3 loop is CSVGTSYEQYF. CDR3 bases: TGCAGCGTTGGTACCAGTTACGAGCAGTACTTC.

This sequence joins TRBV12-3 or TRBV12-4 and TRBJ1-1; D is unresolved. This CDR3 is 12 amino acids long. Trimming shortened V by 4 bases and J by 4 bases, and 7 bases separated the two germline ends. The CDR3 loop reads CASSSRGTEAFF. The CDR3 DNA sequence: TGTGCCAGCAGTTCCCGGGGCACTGAAGCTTTCTTT.

V usage is TRBV2 and J usage is TRBJ2-7; unclear D gene. The germline V gene has CDR1 SNHLY and CDR2 FYNNEI. Trimming removed 4 bases from V and 7 bases from J, with 11 bases in between. The CDR3 sequence is 12 residues long. The CDR3 coding sequence is TGTGCCAGCAGTGGAACGGATCGGGAGCAGTACTTC. Translation gives CASSGTDREQYF. The variable domain in full, with the rest retrieved from reference TRBV2 and TRBJ2-7, is EPEVTQTPSHQVTQMGQEVILRCVPISNHLYFYWYRQILGQKVEFLVSFYNNEISEKSEIFDDQFSVERPDGSNFTLKIRSTKLEDSAMYFCASSGTDREQYFGPGTRLTVT.

This clonotype has a handful of counts. The chain uses TRBV11-2 and TRBJ2-2; 10 bases fit TRBD2. This CDR3 spans 18 amino acids. Losses at the gene ends were 5 bases for V and 4 bases for J; bases not matched to a gene: 13. Germline V CDR1 and CDR2: SGHAT, FQNNGV. The DNA for the CDR3 is TGTGCCAGCAGCCTTCAGGGGGGACTAGCGAGCATCACCGGGGAGCTGTTTTTT. Protein sequence: CASSLQGGLASITGELFF. The full variable domain, completed using reference TRBV11-2 and TRBJ2-2, is EAGVAQSPRYKIIEKRQSVAFWCNPISGHATLYWYQQILGQGPKLLIQFQNNGVVDDSQLPKDRFSAERLKGVDSTLKIQPAKLEDSAVYLCASSLQGGLASITGELFFGEGSRLTVL.

This sequence joins TRBV18 and TRBJ2-7, with D tentatively TRBD1 (5 bases). Trimming cost V 0 bases and J 2 bases, with 8 bases left between them. The CDR3 is 14 amino acids. CDR1 is KGHSH, CDR2 LQKENI, per germline. The CDR3 protein is CASSPPIGAYEQYF. CDR3 bases: TGTGCCAGCTCACCACCGATAGGGGCCTACGAGCAGTACTTC.

V is TRBV27 and J is TRBJ2-1, with TRBD2 matching 12 bases. The CDR3 is 14 amino acids. CDR1 is MNHEY, CDR2 SMNVEV, per germline (reference sequence). The V and J ends lost 6 bases and 8 bases, in that order; junction bases with no gene match: 5. The CDR3 reads CASRGTSGWHEQFF. CDR3 DNA sequence: TGTGCCAGCAGGGGGACTAGCGGGTGGCATGAGCAGTTCTTC.

The rearrangement uses TRBV20-1 and TRBJ1-6; D perhaps matches TRBD1 (5 bases). V gave up 5 bases and J gave up 10 bases, with 15 bases separating them. The CDR3 runs to 13 residues. Germline CDR1 and CDR2: DFQATT and SNEGSKA (reference sequence). CDR3 amino acids: CSARLGGISPLHF. CDR3 bases: TGCAGTGCTCGGCTCGGGGGTATCTCACCCCTCCACTTT.

This clonotype was seen only a few times. The J gene is TRBJ2-5, the V gene TRBV7-2; D could derive from TRBD1 or TRBD2 (5 bases each). Germline V lookup: CDR1 SGHTA, CDR2 FQGNSA. Between the trimmed V and J ends, which lost 3 bases and 9 bases, there was a span of 14 bases. This CDR3 comprises 13 residues. The CDR3 sequence: CASSFGTFRPQYF. The DNA for the CDR3 is TGTGCCAGCAGCTTCGGGACCTTTCGGCCCCAGTACTTC.

This clonotype was recorded many times. The chain employs TRBV15 and TRBJ2-7, with 10 bases that match TRBD1. Germline V gene data show CDR1 as LNHNV and CDR2 as YYDKDF (reference sequence). The V gene end was trimmed by 4 bases and the J gene end by 0 bases; junction bases not matched to a gene: 9. The CDR3 sequence is 17 residues long. CDR3 sequence reads: CATSTPGQGMGSYEQYF. CDR3 sequence (DNA): TGTGCCACCAGCACACCGGGACAGGGGATGGGCTCCTACGAGCAGTACTTC.

The table lists this clonotype with a few counts. V gene TRBV28 combines with J gene TRBJ2-7; TRBD2 agrees at 9 bases. The CDR3 sequence is 16 residues long. Germline CDR1 reads MDHEN; CDR2 reads SYDVKM. After removal of 5 bases from V and 3 bases from J, the junction contained 11 bases not matched to a gene. The CDR3 region has the DNA TGTGCCAGCAGTCCAGTGATGGGCGGGGGGGGCTACGAGCAGTACTTC. It yields the protein CASSPVMGGGGYEQYF.

This clonotype was observed many times. The V and J genes are TRBV11-2 and TRBJ1-4, with D unclear. Germline-derived CDR1 and CDR2 are SGHAT and FQNNGV. The CDR3 loop spans 13 amino acids. The ends were cut back, 6 bases at V and 6 bases at J, with 11 bases in the middle. In DNA, the CDR3 is TGTGCCAGCAGTTCGGACGGTCATGAAAAACTGTTTTTT. Protein: CASSSDGHEKLFF.

The CDR3 region is CASSARRTGGDPLYEQYF. The CDR3 DNA reads as TGTGCCAGCAGCGCTAGACGTACAGGGGGCGATCCCCTCTACGAGCAGTACTTC. The rearrangement links TRBV5-6 to TRBJ2-7; TRBD1 matches 9 bases. V lost 4 bases and J lost 3; bases outside the gene matches: 17. This CDR3 region has 18 residues. Germline CDR1 SGHDT, CDR2 YYEEEE. Filled out from reference TRBV5-6 and TRBJ2-7, the complete variable domain reads DAGVTQSPTHLIKTRGQQVTLRCSPKSGHDTVSWYQQALGQGPQFIFQYYEEEERQRGNFPDRFSGHQFPNYSSELNVNALLLGDSALYLCASSARRTGGDPLYEQYFGPGTRLTVT.

This clonotype showed up many times. The rearrangement uses TRBV24-1 and TRBJ2-3; TRBD2 is a possible D gene (5 bases). Trimming cost V 9 bases and J 3 bases, with 12 bases left between them. CDR1 KGHDR and CDR2 SFDVKD come from the germline V gene. The CDR3 contains 13 residues. This CDR3 is CATSHPGTDTQYF. The CDR3 nucleotides read TGTGCCACCTCACACCCGGGGACAGATACGCAGTATTTT.